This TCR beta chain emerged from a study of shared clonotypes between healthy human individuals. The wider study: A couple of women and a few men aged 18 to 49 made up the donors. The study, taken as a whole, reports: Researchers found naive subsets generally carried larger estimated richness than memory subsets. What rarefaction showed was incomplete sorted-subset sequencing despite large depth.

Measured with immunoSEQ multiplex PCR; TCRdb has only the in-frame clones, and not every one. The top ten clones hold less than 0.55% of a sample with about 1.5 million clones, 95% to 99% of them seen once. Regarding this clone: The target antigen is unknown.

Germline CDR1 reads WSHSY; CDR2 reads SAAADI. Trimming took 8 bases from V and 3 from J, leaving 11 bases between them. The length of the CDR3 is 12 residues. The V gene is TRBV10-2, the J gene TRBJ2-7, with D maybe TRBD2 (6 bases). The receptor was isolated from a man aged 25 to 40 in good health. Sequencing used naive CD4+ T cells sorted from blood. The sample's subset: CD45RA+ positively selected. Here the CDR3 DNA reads TGCGCCAGCGGGGGACTGGGCTACGAGCAGTACTTC. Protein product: CASGGLGYEQYF.